This TCR beta chain originates from a study of breast tumors, draining lymph nodes, adjacent tissues. Breast cancer patients provided tissue from their axillary draining lymph nodes. TCRdb re-called the multiplex PCR reads with MiXCR, one entry per CDR3 protein. The table shows over 200,000 distinct CDR3 sequences, with around 32% occurring only once. There are 16 residues in the CDR3. CDR1 MNHEY and CDR2 SMNVEV come from the germline V gene (reference sequence). The trim removed 2 bases at V and 9 bases at J, leaving 7 bases unmatched. Study outcomes and limitations: That most tumor T cells come from lymph nodes remained unproven. Tumors had less TCR diversity than lymph nodes, more than nontumor tissue.

About this clonotype: No antigen is known for it.

The rearrangement uses TRBV27 and TRBJ2-1; 13 bases line up with TRBD2. The sample taken for sequencing was axillary lymph node tissue. This receptor was identified in a female donor with breast cancer. Some clones in this sample may be carry-over from other donors' samples. CDR3 loop: CASSLRTSGSWREQFF. CDR3 sequence (DNA): TGTGCCAGCAGTTTACGGACTAGCGGGAGCTGGCGTGAGCAGTTCTTC.